These 19 T cell receptor beta chains were all obtained from the same sample, sequenced in a study of response to subunit inactivated influenza vaccine. TCRdb analysed the RT-PCR reads with MiXCR anew, one entry per CDR3 protein. The sample consists of over 150,000 distinct CDR3 sequences, around 11% of them appearing once. The sequencing here drew on CD8+ T cells sorted from PBMCs, taken less than 30 months after vaccination. All receptors come from a man between 50 and 70 years old who received an inactivated influenza vaccine.

This clonotype has a count of ten or more. This rearrangement joins TRBV7-9 to TRBJ1-5; TRBD1 might be the D (6 bases). The germline V gene has CDR1 SEHNR and CDR2 FQNEAQ (reference sequence). The germline V and J ends were trimmed by 3 bases and 4 bases, with 13 bases remaining between them. There are 15 residues in the CDR3. The CDR3 DNA sequence: TGTGCCAGCAGCTTCGGCAGGGGTTGGAATCAGCCCCAGCATTTT. The encoded protein is CASSFGRGWNQPQHF.

This clonotype was recorded many times. The chain recombines TRBV12-3 or TRBV12-4 with TRBJ2-1; D may be TRBD2 (6 bases). This CDR3 spans 14 amino acids. Trimming removed 6 bases from V and 1 base from J, with 10 bases in between. This CDR3 reads CASSLANSYNEQFF. The CDR3 nucleotides read TGTGCCAGCAGCCTAGCGAATTCCTACAATGAGCAGTTCTTC.

The table lists this clonotype with a few counts. The CDR3 sequence: CASSHTGVGNTEAFF. The CDR3 DNA reads as TGCGCCAGCAGCCACACAGGGGTCGGGAACACTGAAGCTTTCTTT. The rearrangement joins TRBV4-3 to TRBJ1-1; TRBD1 matches at 7 bases. The CDR3 contains 15 residues. The germline V gene encodes CDR1 LGHNA and CDR2 YSLEER. The V and J ends lost 3 bases and 1 base, in that order; junction bases with no gene match: 5.

At least ten counts were recorded for this clonotype. The V call is TRBV3-1, the J call TRBJ2-7, with TRBD2 matching over 10 bases. Germline assignment: CDR1 LGHDT and CDR2 YNNKEL (reference sequence). The CDR3 runs 15 residues. V trimming: 1 base; J trimming: 0 bases; junction bases outside the gene matches: 0. The DNA for the CDR3 is TGTGCCAGCAGCCAAGGACTAGCGGGCTCCTACGAGCAGTACTTC. Amino acids: CASSQGLAGSYEQYF.

V usage is TRBV6-1 and J usage is TRBJ2-3, with 9 nucleotides matching TRBD2. Germline lookup yields CDR1 MNHNS and CDR2 SASEGT. The CDR3 spans 13 residues. V was pared by 6 bases and J by 6 bases, with 4 bases of the junction left unmatched. CDR3 residues: CASRGGGVDTQYF. CDR3 in DNA: TGTGCCAGCAGGGGCGGGGGGGTTGATACGCAGTATTTT.

In this sample, this clonotype turned up a few times. The chain uses TRBV27 and TRBJ2-1; maybe TRBD2 (6 bases). The CDR3 totals 15 residues. CDR1 is MNHEY and CDR2 is SMNVEV in the germline V gene (reference sequence). The V end was cut by 3 bases, the J end by 5 bases, with 14 bases between. CDR3: CASSFWDSPNNEQFF. In DNA, the CDR3 is TGTGCCAGCAGTTTTTGGGACTCCCCTAACAATGAGCAGTTCTTC.

Concerning this clonotype itself: A much larger clone differs by one base, so this may be a read error. The J gene is TRBJ2-1, the V gene TRBV7-6; 11 bases are a match to TRBD2. Trimming took 2 bases from V and 4 from J; bases not matched to a gene: 10. This CDR3 has 18 amino acids. Germline V CDR1 and CDR2: SGHVS, FNYEAQ. The CDR3 spells CASSLNLAGGYIYNEQFF. The DNA for the CDR3 is TGTGCCAGCAGCTTAAACCTAGCGGGAGGATACATATACAATGAGCAGTTCTTC.

This clonotype has a handful of counts. The chain has TRBV7-9 and TRBJ2-2; D ambiguous. The length of the CDR3 is 11 residues. From germline, CDR1 is SEHNR and CDR2 FQNEAQ (reference sequence). V was pared by 5 bases and J by 6 bases, with 4 bases between. CDR3 DNA sequence: TGTGCCAGCAGCCCGTCCGGGGAGCTGTTTTTT. Translated: CASSPSGELFF.

The J gene is TRBJ2-7, the V gene TRBV28; possibly TRBD2 for D (6 bases). The CDR3 extends over 14 amino acids. V dropped 4 bases and J dropped 1 base, with 11 bases sitting between them. Germline CDR1 MDHEN, CDR2 SYDVKM. The CDR3 DNA is TGTGCCAGCAGTTCCTTGGGGGGTTCCTACGAGCAGTACTTC. It translates to CASSSLGGSYEQYF.

This clonotype was picked up many times. This chain links TRBV4-3 with TRBJ2-7; perhaps TRBD2 as D (6 bases). The germline CDR1 and CDR2 sequences are LGHNA and YSLEER. Deletions cut 0 bases from V and 6 bases from J, with 15 bases between. The CDR3 is 15 amino acids. CDR3 residues: CASSQDGDFAGEQYF. The CDR3 DNA is TGCGCCAGCAGCCAAGACGGGGACTTCGCGGGCGAGCAGTACTTC.

This clonotype was seen a handful of times. V and J are TRBV7-2 and TRBJ2-1, with D possibly TRBD1 on 5 matching bases. V gave up 3 bases and J gave up 2 bases, with 8 bases separating them. Per germline, CDR1 SGHTA and CDR2 FQGNSA. This CDR3 has 14 amino acids. The CDR3 bases are TGTGCCAGCAGCTTGAGGACAACCTACAATGAGCAGTTCTTC. This sequence encodes CASSLRTTYNEQFF.

J is TRBJ2-1 and V is TRBV20-1; 7 nucleotides match TRBD2. The CDR3 contains 14 residues. V lost 4 bases and J lost 1; bases outside the gene matches: 4. Germline V gene lookup returns CDR1 DFQATT and CDR2 SNEGSKA (reference sequence). DNA for the CDR3: TGCAGTGCTACGCGGGAGCGGTCCTACAATGAGCAGTTCTTC. Translation: CSATRERSYNEQFF.

This chain connects TRBV28 to TRBJ2-3; possibly TRBD2 for D (7 bases). Looked up from germline, CDR1 is MDHEN and CDR2 is SYDVKM. The CDR3 has 16 amino acids. V dropped 3 bases and J dropped 2 bases, with 15 bases sitting between them. The DNA for the CDR3 is TGTGCCAGCAGTTTCCGAGGCGGGGGCATCACAGATACGCAGTATTTT. Protein sequence: CASSFRGGGITDTQYF.

The genes are TRBV7-9 and TRBJ2-7, with D perhaps given as TRBD1 or TRBD2 (5 bases each). CDR3 length: 14 residues. The germline CDR1 and CDR2 sequences are SEHNR and FQNEAQ (reference sequence). V was cut by 5 bases and J by 5 bases, with 16 bases left in between. The CDR3 is CASSPPGTDHEQYF. The CDR3, as DNA: TGTGCCAGCAGCCCCCCCGGGACGGACCACGAGCAGTACTTC.

This clonotype was seen more than once but under ten times. The J gene is TRBJ2-1, the V gene TRBV4-3; tentatively, D is TRBD2 (6 bases). Per germline, CDR1 LGHNA and CDR2 YSLEER. The CDR3 has 15 residues. V lost 0 bases, J lost 7 bases, and 13 bases lay in between. In nucleotides, the CDR3 is TGCGCCAGCAGCCAAGATGGCGCAGGGACTAATGAGCAGTTCTTC. As protein: CASSQDGAGTNEQFF.

The genes are TRBV5-1 and TRBJ2-3, with D possibly being TRBD1 (6 bases). Germline CDR1 is SGHRS and CDR2 is YFSETQ. V was trimmed by 1 base and J by 2 bases, leaving 8 bases between them. The length of the CDR3 is 14 residues. CDR3 sequence reads: CASSLYRVTDTQYF. The CDR3, as DNA: TGCGCCAGCAGCTTGTACAGGGTCACAGATACGCAGTATTTT.

This CDR3 is CAISESREREAWNEQFF. CDR3 nucleotides: TGTGCCATCAGTGAGTCCAGGGAGCGGGAGGCCTGGAATGAGCAGTTCTTC. The chain recombines TRBV10-3 with TRBJ2-1; TRBD2 aligns across 9 bases. Germline CDR1 reads ENHRY; CDR2 reads SYGVKD. CDR3 length equals 17 residues. With V trimmed by 0 bases and J by 7 bases, 10 bases remained unmatched.

This clonotype was counted many times. One junction end does not reproduce the germline sequence, and a read error may be involved. The rearrangement links TRBV5-5 to TRBJ2-1, with 9 positions matching TRBD1. The CDR3 sequence is 13 residues long. Per germline, CDR1 SGHKS and CDR2 YYEKEE (reference sequence). CDR3 bases: TGTGCCAGCAGCTTGGGGGGGACAGGGAGCGACGATTTC. It is translated as CASSLGGTGSDDF.

There are a few counts of this clonotype. The chain uses TRBV12-3 or TRBV12-4 and TRBJ1-2; a possible D gene is TRBD1 (6 bases). The V and J ends lost 8 bases and 1 base respectively, with 14 bases between them. The CDR3 loop spans 14 amino acids. Here the CDR3 reads CASAGTPINYGYTF. CDR3 in DNA: TGTGCCAGCGCCGGGACACCTATTAACTATGGCTACACCTTC.